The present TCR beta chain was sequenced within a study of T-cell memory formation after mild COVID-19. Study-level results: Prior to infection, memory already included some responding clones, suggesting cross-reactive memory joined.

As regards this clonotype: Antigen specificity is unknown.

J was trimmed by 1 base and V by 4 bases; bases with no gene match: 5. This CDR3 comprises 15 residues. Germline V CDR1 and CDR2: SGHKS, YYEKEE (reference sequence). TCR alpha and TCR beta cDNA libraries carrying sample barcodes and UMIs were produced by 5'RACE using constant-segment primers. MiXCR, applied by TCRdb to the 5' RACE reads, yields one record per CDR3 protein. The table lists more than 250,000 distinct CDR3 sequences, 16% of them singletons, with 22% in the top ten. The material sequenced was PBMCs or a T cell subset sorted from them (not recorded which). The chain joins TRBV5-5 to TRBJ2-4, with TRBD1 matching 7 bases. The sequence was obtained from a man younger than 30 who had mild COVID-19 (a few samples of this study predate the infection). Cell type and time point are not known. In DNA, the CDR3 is TGTGCCAGCAGCACAACAGGGGTCGCCAAAAACATTCAGTACTTC. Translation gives CASSTTGVAKNIQYF.